Sequencing of this TCR beta chain was carried out in a study of blood T cells in healthy people across ages (dated by TCRdb to between 2015 and 2017). For the wider study: Template switching captured roughly one uniquely barcoded TCR beta cDNA molecule per two T cells in model experiments. Using deep sequencing normalized with unique cDNA molecular identifiers, the study measured how TCR beta repertoire diversity changes with age. The donors were divided into four age groups: young (average around 16 years), middle-aged (almost 40), aged (approximately 62) and long-lived (more than 75). To avoid experimental bias, donors of different ages were distributed randomly across sequencing lanes. Two additional independent replicas of 1 million unique cDNA reads from the same blood draw were analyzed for two donors (one aged 18 to 30 and one aged 80 or older).

Turning to this clonotype: Its antigen remains undetermined. Base qualities are not recorded, but no much larger clone differs from it by a single base.

The CDR3 starts with the cysteine, ends with the phenylalanine, and has 16 residues. Only the CDR3 DNA stays, 48 bases, in frame from base 1. V is reduced by 3 bases and J by 4 bases, leaving a spacing of 18 bases between them. Looking up the germline V gene yields CDR1 SGHAT and CDR2 FQNNGV. Library preparation was by 5' RACE. Data came from an Illumina HiSeq 2500. A second roughly 6 to 12 cycle PCR used a sample-barcoded 5' primer and a J-beta primer mix. A template-switch 5' adaptor carrying 12 random nucleotides introduced a unique molecular identifier onto each TCR beta cDNA molecule. Each sample yielded at least 3 million CDR3-containing paired-end reads. All of the RNA was converted into first-strand cDNA using the Mint cDNA synthesis kit, with a TRBC-specific oligonucleotide serving as the primer. Following uracil-DNA glycosylase treatment, all cDNA underwent a first 18-cycle PCR with the universal primers M1SS and BC2_uni_R. Per the authors' processing: For normalization, 1 million high-quality reads, each with a distinct molecular identifier, were randomly selected from each sample. Reads with shared molecular identifiers were discarded instead of being binned into consensus sequences. MiTCR, set to a Q25 quality threshold and the strictest error-elimination algorithm, was used for CDR3 identification, clonotype clustering and error correction. Lower-bound total TCR beta diversity was estimated with a nonparametric unseen species model using Euler transformation. TCRdb passed the public sequencing reads through fastp at Q25 and MiXCR, retaining productive beta sequences. Identical CDR3 protein sequences are pooled into one entry, listed with their most common genes and DNA. TCRdb assigned the V and J calls; the authors' analysis was not used. The sample profile shows around 990,000 distinct CDR3 sequences; more than 30% of them were found once. The ten largest account for around 14% of the sample.

The 35 to 40 donors, aged about 6 to 90 years, were systemically healthy Caucasian individuals from Russia. Each donor gave approximately 10 milliliters of peripheral blood, collected into EDTA-treated Vacutainer tubes. PBMCs were isolated by Ficoll-Paque density-gradient centrifugation, with at least 7 million obtained per sample. Trizol reagent was used to extract total RNA from the PBMCs, yielding at least 5 micrograms per sample. For every donor, an aliquot of PBMCs went through flow cytometry to measure the percentages of naive CD45RAhigh/CD27high T cells. General study outcomes and caveats: Observed TCR beta diversity per million T cells fell roughly linearly with age, and a significant reduction was already apparent by age approximately 41. Estimates of total diversity from one million sequenced T cells were regarded as lower bounds and underestimates. Because profiling used bulk unsorted PBMCs, naive and antigen-experienced compartments could not be compared conclusively. The percentage of naive T cells measured by flow cytometry correlated strongly with observed TCR beta diversity. Because the CMV infection status of the donors was unknown, age-related changes in expanded clonotypes may potentially have been confounded. The long-lived group showed more naive CD4+ T cells, fewer expanded clones and increased TCR diversity than the aged group, suggesting age selection.

The chain couples TRBV11-2 to TRBJ2-5; TRBD1 is perhaps the D gene, given 5 matching bases. The material sequenced was blood. This receptor was identified in a young man in good health. The bases read TGTGCCAGCAGCTTTCAGTCACAGGATTGGGGAGAGACCCAGTACTTC. This is translated as CASSFQSQDWGETQYF.